This TCR beta chain derives from a study of identical twins. Study-wide results and limits: Twin-shared out-of-frame alpha sequences showed excess low generation probability. Models underestimated out-of-frame TCR alpha sharing in monozygotic twins.

From germline, CDR1 is SNHLY and CDR2 FYNNEI. The CDR3 contains 12 residues. The V gene lost 6 bases and the J gene lost 10 bases, with 16 bases spanning the gap. To note about this clonotype: Its antigen is undetermined.

Template switching created a universal primer site, and the cDNA included unique molecular identifiers. TCRdb re-called the 5' RACE reads with MiXCR, one entry per CDR3 protein. This sample has some 1,600,000 distinct CDR3 sequences, with about 32% found just once. Source material: cord blood. The receptor comes from a newborn girl in good health. The chain combines TRBV2 with TRBJ2-7; D assignment may be TRBD1 or TRBD2 (5 bases each). CDR3 residues: CASSWDRFSQYF. As DNA, the CDR3 is TGTGCCAGCAGCTGGGACCGATTCTCCCAGTACTTC.